These 28 T cell receptor beta chains came from one sample sequenced in a study of blood T cells in healthy people across ages. Primed by a sample-barcoded 5' primer and a J-beta primer mix, a second PCR proceeded for 7 to 11 cycles. TCRdb itself ran the 5' RACE reads through MiXCR, one entry per CDR3 protein. The sample records around 1,600,000 distinct CDR3 sequences, under 55% being singletons. Material: blood. The source is a woman aged 18 to 35 in good health.

DNA of the CDR3: TGTGCCAGCAGCTTTCTAGCGACAGGGGTGGATGAGCAGTTCTTC. As protein: CASSFLATGVDEQFF. The V gene is TRBV7-3, the J gene TRBJ2-1; TRBD1 matches at 8 bases. The germline CDR1 and CDR2 sequences are SGHTA and FQGTGA. The CDR3 is made up of 15 amino acids. The junction had 9 bases not matched to a gene; V was cut back by 3 bases and J by 8 bases.

As to this clonotype: A read error may account for a junction end that differs from germline. The chain uses TRBV6-2 or TRBV6-3 and TRBJ1-2; TRBD1 might be the D (6 bases). The CDR3 runs 12 residues. From germline, CDR1 is MNHEY and CDR2 SVGEGT. The CDR3 spells CACSSGGQHYTF. CDR3 coding DNA: TGTGCCTGCAGTTCGGGAGGACAGCACTACACCTTC.

The CDR3 bases are TGCAGTGGCCGACAGGGGGCTGGCACTGAAGCTTTCTTT. Protein: CSGRQGAGTEAFF. The J gene is TRBJ1-1, the V gene TRBV20-1, with 10 bases fitting TRBD1. The CDR3 has 13 residues. The J segment lost 4 bases and the V segment lost 7 bases, leaving 6 bases of the junction unmatched. Germline V gene sequence: CDR1 DFQATT, CDR2 SNEGSKA (reference sequence).

The chain recombines TRBV11-2 with TRBJ2-1, with 11 nucleotides matching TRBD2. This CDR3 comprises 18 residues. V shed 3 bases and J 3 bases; nucleotides not matched to a gene: 10. The germline gives CDR1 SGHAT, CDR2 FQNNGV. Written as DNA, the CDR3 is TGTGCCAGCAGCTTTCATAGCGGGGGGGCATTGAACTACAATGAGCAGTTCTTC. Amino acids: CASSFHSGGALNYNEQFF.

V is TRBV7-2 and J is TRBJ2-7; the D is unclear. Looked up from germline, CDR1 is SGHTA and CDR2 is FQGNSA. The germline V and J ends were trimmed by 1 base and 2 bases, with 12 bases remaining between them. The CDR3 length is 15 residues. The CDR3 nucleotides read TGTGCCAGCAGCTTAGAGGTTCTTAGGGCCTACGAGCAGTACTTC. It specifies CASSLEVLRAYEQYF.

This clonotype was seen only a few times. The chain uses TRBV29-1 and TRBJ2-1; maybe TRBD2 (6 bases). The V end lost 7 bases, the J end lost 0 bases, and 13 bases lay between the germline ends. CDR1 is SQVTM and CDR2 is ANQGSEA in the germline V gene. This CDR3 is built from 14 residues. CDR3 protein: CSARDFSSYNEQFF. As DNA, the CDR3 is TGCAGCGCTCGGGACTTCAGCTCCTACAATGAGCAGTTCTTC.

The rearrangement uses TRBV5-1 and TRBJ1-2; D unresolved. Germline V gene lookup returns CDR1 SGHRS and CDR2 YFSETQ. The CDR3 totals 14 residues. Trimming left V 2 bases short and J 2 bases short, with 10 bases between. CDR3 sequence reads: CASSFEGRNYGYTF. CDR3 in DNA: TGCGCCAGCAGCTTTGAGGGTCGGAACTATGGCTACACCTTC.

This clonotype turned up a few times. The V gene is TRBV6-6, the J gene TRBJ2-3, with 7 bases fitting TRBD2. The length of the CDR3 is 11 residues. Germline CDR1 reads MNHNY; CDR2 reads SVGAGI (reference sequence). Unmatched junction bases numbered 7, after V lost 11 bases and J lost 8 bases. CDR3 DNA: TGTGCCGTCGAAGCGGGAAGTACGCAGTATTTT. It is translated as CAVEAGSTQYF.

The sample holds a few counts of this clonotype. The chain joins TRBV5-1 to TRBJ1-5; D is undetermined. The CDR3 contains 14 residues. Looked up from germline, CDR1 is SGHRS and CDR2 is YFSETQ. V was shortened by 5 bases and J by 1 base, with 10 bases between the two germline ends. CDR3 in amino acids: CASRPDNSNQPQHF. For the CDR3, the DNA is TGCGCCAGCAGGCCAGACAACAGCAATCAGCCCCAGCATTTT. The variable domain in full, completed from reference TRBV5-1 and TRBJ1-5, reads KAGVTQTPRYLIKTRGQQVTLSCSPISGHRSVSWYQQTPGQGLQFLFEYFSETQRNKGNFPGRFSGRQFSNSRSEMNVSTLELGDSALYLCASRPDNSNQPQHFGDGTRLSIL.

The chain employs TRBV29-1 and TRBJ1-1, with D unclear. Germline V gene sequence: CDR1 SQVTM, CDR2 ANQGSEA. Between the trimmed V and J ends, which lost 3 bases and 4 bases, there was a span of 9 bases. This CDR3 contains 12 residues. The CDR3 DNA reads as TGCAGCGTTGAGTGGTCTGGCACTGAAGCTTTCTTT. Amino acids: CSVEWSGTEAFF.

This chain joins TRBV6-2 or TRBV6-3 and TRBJ2-1, with 15 bases fitting TRBD2. The CDR3 sequence is 18 residues long. The ends lost 6 bases at V and 2 bases at J; junction bases unmatched: 8. Germline V gene sequence: CDR1 MNHEY, CDR2 SVGEGT. The CDR3 spells CASSTGLAGGFTYNEQFF. The CDR3 nucleotides are TGTGCCAGCAGCACGGGACTAGCGGGGGGTTTCACCTACAATGAGCAGTTCTTC.

In its sample, this clonotype was seen many times. The chain recombines TRBV7-9 with TRBJ1-1; TRBD1 is a possible D gene (5 bases). Trimming removed 3 bases from V and 1 base from J, with 9 bases in between. The CDR3 is 14 amino acids. Germline V CDR1 and CDR2: SEHNR, FQNEAQ (reference sequence). CDR3 DNA sequence: TGTGCCAGCAGCTTGTCCCAGGGGAACACTGAAGCTTTCTTT. Its translation is CASSLSQGNTEAFF.

A few counts support this clonotype. This chain's CDR3 is CSARDRKGNTDTQYF. The CDR3 DNA reads as TGCAGTGCTAGAGATAGGAAGGGCAACACAGATACGCAGTATTTT. This rearrangement joins TRBV20-1 to TRBJ2-3; no reliable D call. V shed 0 bases and J shed 2 bases, with 12 bases lying between them. Germline assignment: CDR1 DFQATT and CDR2 SNEGSKA (reference sequence). CDR3 length: 15 amino acids.

The chain links TRBV4-2 to TRBJ2-5; possible D gene TRBD2, 5 bases. The CDR3 is 14 residues long. Trimming removed 0 bases from V and 5 bases from J, with 10 bases in between. Germline values: CDR1 LGHNA, CDR2 YNFKEQ. CDR3 amino acids: CASSQDGREETQYF. The CDR3 DNA reads as TGTGCCAGCAGCCAAGATGGTAGGGAGGAGACCCAGTACTTC.

This clonotype was seen repeatedly, ten times or more. The chain employs TRBV28 and TRBJ1-5; no clear D gene. V was shortened by 5 bases and J by 7 bases, with 9 bases between the two germline ends. The CDR3 sequence is 12 residues long. Germline values: CDR1 MDHEN, CDR2 SYDVKM. CDR3 region: CASSLLRQPQHF. In DNA, the CDR3 is TGTGCCAGCAGTCTCCTCCGGCAGCCCCAGCATTTT.

This clonotype was seen more than once but under ten times. This rearrangement joins TRBV20-1 to TRBJ2-3; D unresolved. This CDR3 is built from 13 residues. V lost 1 base and J 10 bases, leaving 15 bases between the germline ends. Germline V gives CDR1 DFQATT, CDR2 SNEGSKA (reference sequence). CDR3 in DNA: TGCAGTGCTAGAGCGCGTGCCGCTGGGGCGCAGTATTTT. Its protein product is CSARARAAGAQYF.

This clonotype was seen a handful of times. The rearrangement links TRBV29-1 to TRBJ2-7, with D perhaps TRBD2 (6 bases). The germline gives CDR1 SQVTM, CDR2 ANQGSEA. Trimming cost V 7 bases and J 1 base, with 17 bases left between them. The CDR3 runs to 14 residues. The CDR3 here is CSAMTAGYSYEQYF. In DNA form, the CDR3 reads TGCAGCGCGATGACTGCGGGGTATTCCTACGAGCAGTACTTC.

This clonotype was seen repeatedly, ten times or more. The V call is TRBV20-1, the J call TRBJ2-3; D is unresolved. Germline CDR1 reads DFQATT; CDR2 reads SNEGSKA (reference sequence). The CDR3 runs to 13 residues. Between the trimmed V and J ends, which lost 1 base and 1 base, there was a span of 6 bases. The CDR3 reads CSARVAGTDTQYF. The CDR3 DNA is TGCAGTGCTAGAGTCGCGGGCACAGATACGCAGTATTTT.

The chain employs TRBV5-1 and TRBJ1-1; no clear D. Trimming cost V 1 base and J 3 bases, with 7 bases left between them. CDR3 size: 13 residues. Germline lookup yields CDR1 SGHRS and CDR2 YFSETQ. For the CDR3, the DNA is TGCGCCAGCAGCTTGACCTGGGACACTGAAGCTTTCTTT. It codes for CASSLTWDTEAFF. Combining the CDR3 with reference TRBV5-1 and TRBJ1-1 gives the whole variable domain KAGVTQTPRYLIKTRGQQVTLSCSPISGHRSVSWYQQTPGQGLQFLFEYFSETQRNKGNFPGRFSGRQFSNSRSEMNVSTLELGDSALYLCASSLTWDTEAFFGQGTRLTVV.

V usage is TRBV28 and J usage is TRBJ2-3; TRBD2 aligns across 11 bases. V lost 6 bases and J lost 7; bases outside the gene matches: 18. Germline loops: CDR1 MDHEN, CDR2 SYDVKM. The CDR3 runs 18 residues. The CDR3 DNA sequence: TGTGCCAGCAGCCCTCCCATCAGGGTACTAGCGGGAGTCCATACGCAGTATTTT. It specifies CASSPPIRVLAGVHTQYF.

This clonotype occurred many times. The chain employs TRBV10-3 and TRBJ2-1; no definite D call. CDR1 is ENHRY and CDR2 is SYGVKD in the germline V gene. The germline V and J ends were trimmed by 2 bases and 4 bases, with 3 bases remaining between them. The CDR3 totals 12 residues. CDR3 nucleotide sequence: TGTGCCATCAGTGAGATTTACAATGAGCAGTTCTTC. Translating it yields CAISEIYNEQFF.

The chain couples TRBV29-1 to TRBJ2-5; 7 nucleotides align to TRBD2. The germline CDR1 and CDR2 sequences are SQVTM and ANQGSEA. CDR3 length: 13 amino acids. J lost 11 bases, V lost 2 bases, and 11 bases had no gene match. In DNA form, the CDR3 reads TGCAGCGTTGAACTCATTGGGGGGGGAGAGCAGTACTTC. Protein product: CSVELIGGGEQYF.

The DNA of the CDR3 is TGCAGTGCTAGACCGTCTAGCGGGAGTACCGGTACGCAGTATTTT. Residues: CSARPSSGSTGTQYF. V usage is TRBV20-1 and J usage is TRBJ2-3, with TRBD2 matching 10 bases. Germline V gene sequence: CDR1 DFQATT, CDR2 SNEGSKA (reference sequence). V shed 2 bases and J 8 bases; nucleotides not matched to a gene: 10. CDR3 length equals 15 residues.

This chain joins TRBV20-1 and TRBJ1-6; TRBD1 might be the D (6 bases). Germline V gene data show CDR1 as DFQATT and CDR2 as SNEGSKA (reference sequence). V was trimmed by 6 bases and J by 10 bases, leaving 16 bases between them. The CDR3 covers 13 residues. CDR3 amino acids: CSANNRAASPLHF. DNA of the CDR3: TGCAGTGCAAATAACAGGGCAGCGTCACCCCTCCACTTT.

Only a few counts were recorded for this clonotype. The chain recombines TRBV6-1 with TRBJ1-1; 8 bases fit TRBD1. Per the germline V gene, CDR1 is MNHNS and CDR2 is SASEGT. This CDR3 is built from 13 residues. With 11 bases clipped from V and 0 bases from J, the junction kept 5 bases outside the gene matches. CDR3 amino acids: CAGRQGLNTEAFF. CDR3 coding DNA: TGTGCCGGACGACAGGGGTTGAACACTGAAGCTTTCTTT.

This clonotype has only one observation. This chain uses TRBV15 with TRBJ1-2, with 9 bases that match TRBD1. The germline gives CDR1 LNHNV, CDR2 YYDKDF (reference sequence). The J segment lost 5 bases and the V segment lost 1 base, leaving 11 bases of the junction unmatched. The CDR3 runs 17 residues. CDR3 in DNA: TGTGCCACCAGCAGAGGGGTCGGTGGGGACAGGGTGTATGGCTACACCTTC. Translation: CATSRGVGGDRVYGYTF.

The gene calls are TRBV15 and TRBJ1-1; no clear D gene. The CDR3 contains 13 residues. Trimming shortened V by 1 base and J by 4 bases, and 7 bases separated the two germline ends. Germline V gives CDR1 LNHNV, CDR2 YYDKDF (reference sequence). CDR3 region: CATSRVTATEAFF. The CDR3, as DNA: TGTGCCACCAGCAGAGTTACAGCCACTGAAGCTTTCTTT.

V usage is TRBV6-6 and J usage is TRBJ2-1; TRBD1 is a possible D gene (5 bases). V gave up 0 bases and J gave up 5 bases, with 8 bases separating them. Germline V gives CDR1 MNHNY, CDR2 SVGAGI (reference sequence). The CDR3 has 14 residues. The CDR3 protein is CASSYSVRDNEQFF. The CDR3, as DNA: TGTGCCAGCAGTTACTCGGTCAGGGACAATGAGCAGTTCTTC.